This TCR beta chain is from a study of blood T cell repertoires in COVID-19. Study at large: The United States, Italy and Spain were the sources of the acute and convalescent COVID-19 samples. PBMCs, B-cell-depleted T cells, or T cells provided the cDNA or gDNA that made up the material.

How the authors handled the data: Reference gene primers were amplified, and this amplification served to estimate nucleated cell counts. Repertoires were generated with immunoSEQ multiplex PCR, while TCRdb's copy carries only in-frame clones and drops some. That table furnishes V, J and clone size, whereas the DNA furnished D and trimming. The profile shows about 97,000 clones, around 73% of them singletons. V trimming: 7 bases; J trimming: 5 bases; junction bases outside the gene matches: 6. The CDR3 consists of 14 residues. Per germline, CDR1 SNHLY and CDR2 FYNNEI. The table lists this clone with a few counts.

V is TRBV2 and J is TRBJ1-5; 9 bases match TRBD1. The sequenced sample was peripheral blood. The receptor was derived from a man in his 60s with active or convalescent COVID-19. This CDR3 reads CASTSDRGYQPQHF. Written as DNA, the CDR3 is TGTGCCAGCACCTCAGACAGGGGGTATCAGCCCCAGCATTTT.